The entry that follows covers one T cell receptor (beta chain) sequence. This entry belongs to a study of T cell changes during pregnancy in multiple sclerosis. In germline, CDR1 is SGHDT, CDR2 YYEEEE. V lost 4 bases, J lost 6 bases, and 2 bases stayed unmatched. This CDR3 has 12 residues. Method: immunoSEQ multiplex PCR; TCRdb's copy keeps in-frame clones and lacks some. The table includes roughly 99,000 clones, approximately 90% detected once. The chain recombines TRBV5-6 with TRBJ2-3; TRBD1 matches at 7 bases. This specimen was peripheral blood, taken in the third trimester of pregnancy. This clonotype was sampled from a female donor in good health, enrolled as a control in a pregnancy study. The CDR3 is CASSEQGDTQYF. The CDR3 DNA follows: TGTGCCAGCAGCGAACAGGGGGATACGCAGTATTTT.